These 31 T cell receptor beta chains originate from one sample sequenced in a study of blood T cell repertoires in COVID-19. TCRdb's table, derived via immunoSEQ multiplex PCR, lists solely in-frame clones and lacks some. The table lists approximately 350,000 clones, 88% of them singletons. Sequenced: peripheral blood. These receptors came from an older woman with COVID-19, enrolled during active disease.

CDR3 sequence reads: CASSIEGDLEAFF. The CDR3 DNA reads as TGTGCCAGTAGTATCGAGGGCGACCTAGAAGCTTTCTTT. The chain uses TRBV19 and TRBJ1-1; D unresolved. Germline loops: CDR1 LNHDA, CDR2 SQIVND (reference sequence). This CDR3 comprises 13 residues. Trimming left V 3 bases short and J 8 bases short, with 13 bases between.

The rearrangement uses TRBV10-1 and TRBJ1-2; D not certain. The CDR3 loop spans 12 amino acids. V gave up 7 bases and J gave up 5 bases, with 11 bases separating them. CDR1 and CDR2 (germline): WNHNN, SYGVQD (reference sequence). CDR3 nucleotides: TGCGCCAGCAACCTGTCCCGGTATGGCTACACCTTC. It codes for CASNLSRYGYTF.

The chain couples TRBV24-1 to TRBJ1-5; a weak D match, TRBD1 (6 bases). The CDR3 runs to 15 residues. The germline V gene encodes CDR1 KGHDR and CDR2 SFDVKD. The V and J ends lost 4 bases and 3 bases respectively, with 12 bases between them. CDR3: CATSESTGSNQPQHF. The CDR3 coding sequence is TGTGCCACCAGTGAATCAACAGGGTCCAATCAGCCCCAGCATTTT.

Comments on this clone: In the same sample, other DNA sequences code for this CDR3. The V and J genes are TRBV24-1 and TRBJ2-3; a possible D gene is TRBD1 (7 bases). The CDR3 runs 14 residues. V was trimmed by 2 bases and J by 4 bases, leaving 9 bases between them. Germline V gives CDR1 KGHDR, CDR2 SFDVKD. CDR3 residues: CATSDSRGADTQYF. CDR3 in DNA: TGTGCCACCAGTGATTCCAGGGGGGCAGATACGCAGTATTTT.

J is TRBJ2-3 and V is TRBV6-2 or TRBV6-3, with D tentatively TRBD2 (6 bases). Germline V lookup: CDR1 MNHEY, CDR2 SVGEGT. The CDR3 runs 15 residues. Trimming left V 2 bases short and J 1 base short, with 10 bases between. The CDR3 is CASSYRAGRTDTQYF. The CDR3 DNA reads TGTGCCAGCAGTTACAGGGCGGGGCGCACAGATACGCAGTATTTT.

In the case of this clone: The sample has other DNA sequences that encode this CDR3 too. The chain carries TRBV10-1 and TRBJ1-1; D perhaps matches TRBD1 (5 bases). V was trimmed by 1 base and J by 5 bases, leaving 8 bases between them. Germline-derived CDR1 and CDR2 are WNHNN and SYGVQD (reference sequence). CDR3 size: 13 residues. The CDR3 bases are TGCGCCAGCAGTGAGTATGCAGGGACTGAAGCTTTCTTT. It encodes CASSEYAGTEAFF.

The J gene is TRBJ1-1, the V gene TRBV5-8; no definite D call. The V end lost 4 bases, the J end lost 5 bases, and 9 bases lay between the germline ends. The CDR3 spans 12 residues. Germline V lookup: CDR1 SGHTS, CDR2 YDEGEE. DNA for the CDR3: TGTGCCAGCAGCCCCAGAGGAACTGAAGCTTTCTTT. Encoded protein: CASSPRGTEAFF.

In its sample, this clone was seen once. The chain has TRBV30 and TRBJ2-3; no definite D call. Trimming removed 2 bases from V and 4 bases from J, with 4 bases in between. Germline CDR1 is GTSNPN and CDR2 is SVGIG (reference sequence). The CDR3 has 11 residues. CDR3 coding DNA: TGTGCCTGGAGTCCGTCAGATACGCAGTATTTT. Translating it yields CAWSPSDTQYF.

The CDR3 DNA reads as TGTGCCAGCAGTTTAGCAGGCACTGAAGCTTTCTTT. Amino acid sequence: CASSLAGTEAFF. The J gene is TRBJ1-1, the V gene TRBV28, with D uncertain. V was pared by 2 bases and J by 4 bases, with 5 bases between. CDR1 is MDHEN and CDR2 is SYDVKM in the germline V gene. The CDR3 totals 12 residues.

This clone has only one observation. This chain uses TRBV2 with TRBJ1-2; 8 bases are a match to TRBD1. There are 14 residues in the CDR3. Trimming at V came to 5 bases and at J to 5 bases, leaving 7 bases not matched to a gene. The V gene's germline CDR1 is SNHLY and CDR2 FYNNEI. CDR3 amino acids: CASSRPGQDYGYTF. For the CDR3, the DNA is TGTGCCAGCAGTAGACCGGGACAGGATTATGGCTACACCTTC. The complete variable domain, with remaining parts taken from reference TRBV2 and TRBJ1-2, reads EPEVTQTPSHQVTQMGQEVILRCVPISNHLYFYWYRQILGQKVEFLVSFYNNEISEKSEIFDDQFSVERPDGSNFTLKIRSTKLEDSAMYFCASSRPGQDYGYTFGSGTRLTVV.

V is TRBV6-2 or TRBV6-3 and J is TRBJ1-5; TRBD1 aligns across 9 bases. CDR1 and CDR2 (germline): MNHEY, SVGEGT. The V and J ends lost 4 bases and 2 bases, in that order; junction bases with no gene match: 6. The CDR3 sequence is 16 residues long. Written as DNA, the CDR3 is TGTGCCAGCAGTTCCGAGGACAGGGGTGGCAATCAGCCCCAGCATTTT. Its protein product is CASSSEDRGGNQPQHF.

This clone has a handful of counts. The rearrangement links TRBV28 to TRBJ2-1, with TRBD1 identical over 7 bases. The germline V gene has CDR1 MDHEN and CDR2 SYDVKM. The CDR3 sequence is 16 residues long. The trim removed 5 bases at V and 0 bases at J, leaving 7 bases unmatched. CDR3 protein: CASSLQGKGSYNEQFF. CDR3 sequence (DNA): TGTGCCAGCAGTCTACAGGGGAAAGGCTCCTACAATGAGCAGTTCTTC.

The rearrangement joins TRBV11-3 to TRBJ2-4, with TRBD1 matching over 9 bases. Germline V gene sequence: CDR1 SGHNT, CDR2 YENEEA. The CDR3 is 13 residues long. V shed 5 bases, J shed 11 bases, and the junction held 7 bases outside the gene matches. The CDR3 DNA is TGTGCCAGCAGCGCGGGACAGGGAGGGGTTCAGTACTTC. Encoded protein: CASSAGQGGVQYF.

This clone was counted a single time. V gene TRBV30 combines with J gene TRBJ1-4; maybe TRBD1 (5 bases). Trimming pared 1 base from V and 10 bases from J, leaving 19 bases between. This CDR3 region has 15 residues. Looked up from germline, CDR1 is GTSNPN and CDR2 is SVGIG (reference sequence). CDR3 region: CAWSELGQAYGKLFF. The CDR3 nucleotides read TGTGCCTGGAGTGAATTGGGGCAGGCCTACGGAAAACTGTTTTTT.

The gene calls are TRBV6-6 and TRBJ1-6; TRBD1 is a possible D gene (5 bases). Germline CDR1 MNHNY, CDR2 SVGAGI (reference sequence). This CDR3 has 15 residues. Trimming took off 6 bases at V and 8 bases at J, with 17 bases between the two ends. This CDR3 is CASRSTLGPDSPLHF. In DNA, the CDR3 is TGTGCCAGCAGATCCACCCTGGGGCCGGATTCACCCCTCCACTTT.

The chain employs TRBV7-9 and TRBJ1-2; D may be TRBD1 (6 bases). This CDR3 contains 15 residues. The V end lost 8 bases, the J end lost 4 bases, and 20 bases lay between the germline ends. Germline V lookup: CDR1 SEHNR, CDR2 FQNEAQ (reference sequence). The CDR3 is CASAPRGDNAYGYTF. For the CDR3, the DNA is TGTGCCAGCGCTCCCCGAGGGGACAACGCCTATGGCTACACCTTC.

The rearrangement joins TRBV9 to TRBJ2-2, with D possibly matching TRBD2 (5 bases). V dropped 0 bases and J dropped 4 bases, with 13 bases sitting between them. This CDR3 region has 16 residues. Germline V CDR1 and CDR2: SGDLS, YYNGEE. CDR3 in DNA: TGTGCCAGCAGCGTAGATATTAGCGCGGGCACCGGGGAGCTGTTTTTT. It codes for CASSVDISAGTGELFF.

The chain has TRBV5-5 and TRBJ2-5; possible D gene TRBD2, 5 bases. Germline CDR1 SGHKS, CDR2 YYEKEE (reference sequence). The CDR3 totals 15 residues. V was trimmed by 2 bases and J by 4 bases, leaving 15 bases between them. The CDR3 reads CASSFGLAFVETQYF. CDR3 bases: TGTGCCAGCAGCTTCGGACTTGCTTTCGTAGAGACCCAGTACTTC.

The chain uses TRBV6-5 and TRBJ1-1, with D unclear. Germline V gene sequence: CDR1 MNHEY, CDR2 SVGAGI. The CDR3 loop spans 14 amino acids. V was clipped by 0 bases and J by 6 bases, with 11 bases between them. CDR3 DNA: TGTGCCAGCAGTTACTCTGAAACAGTTGCTGAAGCTTTCTTT. Translation: CASSYSETVAEAFF.

In DNA, the CDR3 is TGTGCCAGCAGTGAAGCCCTCCGACAGACTACTGAAGCTTTCTTT. It specifies CASSEALRQTTEAFF. The chain recombines TRBV6-1 with TRBJ1-1, with D perhaps matching TRBD1 (5 bases). V was pared by 0 bases and J by 5 bases, with 13 bases between. CDR1 MNHNS and CDR2 SASEGT come from the germline V gene. The CDR3 has 15 amino acids.

This rearrangement joins TRBV7-7 to TRBJ2-1, with a weak D call TRBD1 (6 bases). The V gene lost 3 bases and the J gene lost 9 bases, with 12 bases spanning the gap. Looked up from germline, CDR1 is SSHAT and CDR2 is FNYEAQ (reference sequence). The CDR3 runs to 13 residues. The CDR3 DNA follows: TGTGCCAGCAGCTTCGGGACATCGGGTGAGCAGTTCTTC. Protein product: CASSFGTSGEQFF.

This chain connects TRBV28 to TRBJ1-6, with D perhaps matching TRBD1 (5 bases). V was shortened by 2 bases and J by 9 bases, with 17 bases between the two germline ends. The length of the CDR3 is 16 residues. Per germline, CDR1 MDHEN and CDR2 SYDVKM. The chain's CDR3 is CASSLPLGTGRSPLHF. The DNA of the CDR3 is TGTGCCAGCAGTTTACCCTTGGGAACAGGTCGTTCACCCCTCCACTTT.

This clone was observed a single time. CDR3: CASSLLGEKTEAFF. CDR3 in DNA: TGTGCCAGCAGTTTATTAGGAGAGAAGACTGAAGCTTTCTTT. The chain carries TRBV28 and TRBJ1-1; D is uncertain. Trimming pared 1 base from V and 5 bases from J, leaving 11 bases between. CDR1 is MDHEN and CDR2 is SYDVKM in the germline V gene. The CDR3 loop spans 14 amino acids. The full variable domain, with the rest looked up from reference TRBV28 and TRBJ1-1, is DVKVTQSSRYLVKRTGEKVFLECVQDMDHENMFWYRQDPGLGLRLIYFSYDVKMKEKGDIPEGYSVSREKKERFSLILESASTNQTSMYLCASSLLGEKTEAFFGQGTRLTVV.

This chain connects TRBV6-5 to TRBJ1-5; 9 bases match TRBD1. The length of the CDR3 is 13 residues. V dropped 6 bases and J dropped 7; count of bases not matched to a gene: 4. Germline V gene sequence: CDR1 MNHEY, CDR2 SVGAGI. The CDR3 loop is CASRQGARQPQHF. The CDR3 DNA follows: TGTGCCAGCAGACAGGGGGCGAGACAGCCCCAGCATTTT.

The chain joins TRBV29-1 to TRBJ2-7; perhaps TRBD2 as D (6 bases). V was cut by 4 bases and J by 6 bases, with 13 bases left in between. Germline V gene lookup returns CDR1 SQVTM and CDR2 ANQGSEA. This CDR3 region has 12 residues. In DNA form, the CDR3 reads TGCAGCGTTGGCCCCCGGGGGTTCGAGCAGTACTTC. Translated, it gives CSVGPRGFEQYF.

The rearrangement joins TRBV27 to TRBJ1-5, with a tentative D call TRBD1 (6 bases). The V and J ends lost 4 bases and 0 bases respectively, with 10 bases between them. The CDR3 contains 15 residues. Germline values: CDR1 MNHEY, CDR2 SMNVEV (reference sequence). The DNA of the CDR3 is TGTGCCAGCAGTTACCAGGGGTATAGCAATCAGCCCCAGCATTTT. Its protein product is CASSYQGYSNQPQHF.

This chain connects TRBV4-1 to TRBJ2-5; D possibly corresponds to TRBD2 (5 bases). Looked up from germline, CDR1 is MGHRA and CDR2 is YSYEKL. The V gene lost 4 bases and the J gene lost 5 bases, with 26 bases spanning the gap. This CDR3 contains 18 residues. CDR3 sequence: CASSRITLGSLVSETQYF. The CDR3 bases are TGCGCCAGCAGCCGCATAACACTAGGATCCCTTGTATCGGAGACCCAGTACTTC.

The chain has TRBV10-2 and TRBJ1-1, with a tentative D call TRBD1 (5 bases). The V gene lost 7 bases and the J gene lost 6 bases, with 15 bases spanning the gap. This CDR3 has 13 amino acids. Germline V gene data show CDR1 as WSHSY and CDR2 as SAAADI. CDR3 region: CASITGGRAEAFF. The CDR3 bases are TGCGCCAGCATAACCGGGGGTAGGGCTGAAGCTTTCTTT.

The rearrangement uses TRBV9 and TRBJ2-7; 7 nucleotides line up with TRBD1. The germline V gene has CDR1 SGDLS and CDR2 YYNGEE. J gave up 3 bases and V 0 bases, and 3 bases lay outside the gene matches. The length of the CDR3 is 14 residues. The CDR3 sequence is CASSVVGDSYEQYF. The DNA of the CDR3 is TGTGCCAGCAGCGTAGTAGGGGACAGCTACGAGCAGTACTTC.

This clone turned up a few times. The chain recombines TRBV5-4 with TRBJ1-2, with TRBD1 as a possible D gene (5 bases). Trimming took 4 bases from V and 4 from J, leaving 17 bases between them. Germline loops: CDR1 SGHNT, CDR2 YYREEE (reference sequence). The length of the CDR3 is 15 residues. Here the CDR3 reads CASSPPVGEIYGYTF. Written as DNA, the CDR3 is TGTGCCAGCAGCCCCCCGGTAGGGGAAATCTATGGCTACACCTTC.

This clone showed up just a few times. The chain is built from TRBV7-2 and TRBJ2-7; the match to TRBD2 covers 12 bases. This CDR3 contains 14 residues. Germline V gives CDR1 SGHTA, CDR2 FQGNSA. V lost 5 bases, J lost 6 bases, and 5 bases stayed unmatched. CDR3 in DNA: TGTGCCAGCAGCCTCGGACTAGCGGGGCTCGAGCAGTACTTC. Protein product: CASSLGLAGLEQYF.